This TCR beta chain originates from a study of Graves' ophthalmopathy and Graves' hyperthyroidism. General study results and limits: For separating ophthalmopathy from stable hyperthyroidism, a 13-signature model gave approximately 90% sensitivity and 80% to 84% specificity. Blood also contained most of the expanded thyroid clonotypes above 0.001 frequency.

From RNA, the CDR3 regions of TCR beta chains were amplified and sequenced. First-round RT-PCR used HTBI primers; second-round multiplex PCR followed. TCRdb re-called the multiplex PCR reads through MiXCR, storing one row per CDR3 protein. The table records about 1.1 million distinct CDR3 sequences, roughly 35% of them present only once. Physicians reached a diagnosis by relying on clinical symptoms, serum thyroxine, TRAb, thyroid ultrasound and orbital computed tomography. This CDR3 comprises 17 residues. Germline V gene sequence: CDR1 LGHNA, CDR2 YSLEER. Unmatched junction bases numbered 9, after V lost 0 bases and J lost 3 bases. The table lists this clonotype with a few counts. Its antigen is currently unknown.

The sequence came from an adult man with Graves' hyperthyroidism. Sequences were obtained from peripheral blood or thyroid tissue (not recorded which). The chain recombines TRBV4-3 with TRBJ1-1; the match to TRBD1 covers 8 bases. The CDR3 DNA sequence: TGCGCCAGCAGCCAAGACAACAGGGGGGATCTGGACACTGAAGCTTTCTTT. It yields the protein CASSQDNRGDLDTEAFF.